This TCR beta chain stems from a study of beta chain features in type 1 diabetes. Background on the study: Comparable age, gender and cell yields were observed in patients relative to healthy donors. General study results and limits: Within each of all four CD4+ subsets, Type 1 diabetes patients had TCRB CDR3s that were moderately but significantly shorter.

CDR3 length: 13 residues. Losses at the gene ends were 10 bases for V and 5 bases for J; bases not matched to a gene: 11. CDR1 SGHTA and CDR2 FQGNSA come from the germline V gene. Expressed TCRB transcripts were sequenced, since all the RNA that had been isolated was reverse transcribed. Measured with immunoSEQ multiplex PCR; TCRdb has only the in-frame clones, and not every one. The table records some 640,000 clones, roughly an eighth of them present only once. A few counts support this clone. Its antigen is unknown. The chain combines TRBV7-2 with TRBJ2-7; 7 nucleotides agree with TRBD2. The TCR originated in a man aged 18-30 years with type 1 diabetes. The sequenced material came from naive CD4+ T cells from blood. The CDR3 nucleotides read TGTGCCACCTTACCCGGCGGGGGAGACGAGCAGTACTTC. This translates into CATLPGGGDEQYF. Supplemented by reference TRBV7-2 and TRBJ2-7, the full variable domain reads GAGVSQSPSNKVTEKGKDVELRCDPISGHTALYWYRQSLGQGLEFLIYFQGNSAPDKSGLPSDRFSAERTGGSVSTLTIQRTQQEDSAVYLCATLPGGGDEQYFGPGTRLTVT.